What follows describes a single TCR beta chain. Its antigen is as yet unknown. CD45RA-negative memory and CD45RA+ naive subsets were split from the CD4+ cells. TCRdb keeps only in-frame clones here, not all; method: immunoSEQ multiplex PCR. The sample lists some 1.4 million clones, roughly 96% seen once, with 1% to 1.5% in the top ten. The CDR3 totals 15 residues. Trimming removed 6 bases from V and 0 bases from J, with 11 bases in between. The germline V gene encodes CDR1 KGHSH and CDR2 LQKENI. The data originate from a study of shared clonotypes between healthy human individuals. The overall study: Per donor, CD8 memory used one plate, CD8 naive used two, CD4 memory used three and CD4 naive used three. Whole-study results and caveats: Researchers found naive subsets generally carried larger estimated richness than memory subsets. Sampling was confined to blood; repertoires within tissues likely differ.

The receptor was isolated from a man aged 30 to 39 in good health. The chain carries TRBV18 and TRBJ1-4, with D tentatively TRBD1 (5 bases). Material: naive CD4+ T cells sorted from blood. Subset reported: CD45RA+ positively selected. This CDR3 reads CASSIQVSTNEKLFF. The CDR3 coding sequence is TGTGCCAGCTCGATACAGGTTTCAACTAATGAAAAACTGTTTTTT.